This T cell receptor (beta chain) was sequenced in a study of T cells after yellow fever vaccination. TCRdb fed the 5' RACE reads into MiXCR, producing one record per CDR3 protein. The data contain 300,000 or so distinct CDR3 sequences, 10% to 15% of them singletons. CDR1 is DFQATT and CDR2 is SNEGSKA in the germline V gene (reference sequence). Trimming removed 3 bases from V and 12 bases from J, with 15 bases in between. The CDR3 covers 12 residues. The chain links TRBV20-1 to TRBJ2-1, with D unclear. This clonotype originated in a man aged 25 to 40 who received the YFV17D yellow fever vaccine. Sequenced here: CD4+ T cells sorted from PBMCs, sampled 45 days after the yellow fever booster vaccination. The CDR3 region has the DNA TGCAGTGCTAGGGGCCGCGAGTTCGGGCAGTTCTTC. Translation gives CSARGREFGQFF.